This T cell receptor (beta chain) appears in the sequencing data of a study of T cell changes during pregnancy in multiple sclerosis. Per the germline V gene, CDR1 is MNHNY and CDR2 is SVGAGI (reference sequence). Trimming took off 6 bases at V and 4 bases at J, with 16 bases between the two ends. The CDR3 is 15 amino acids. Assay: immunoSEQ multiplex PCR; the TCRdb copy retains only in-frame clones and omits some. The table has about 60,000 clones, approximately 91% seen once; the top ten hold 1% to 1.5%. The chain links TRBV6-6 to TRBJ2-1; D not certain. Sample: peripheral blood, taken in the second trimester of pregnancy. The sequence derives from a female donor with multiple sclerosis, enrolled in a pregnancy study. Here the CDR3 DNA reads TGTGCCAGCAGCGAAGGCAGCGTCCTTTACAATGAGCAGTTCTTC. Its protein product is CASSEGSVLYNEQFF.